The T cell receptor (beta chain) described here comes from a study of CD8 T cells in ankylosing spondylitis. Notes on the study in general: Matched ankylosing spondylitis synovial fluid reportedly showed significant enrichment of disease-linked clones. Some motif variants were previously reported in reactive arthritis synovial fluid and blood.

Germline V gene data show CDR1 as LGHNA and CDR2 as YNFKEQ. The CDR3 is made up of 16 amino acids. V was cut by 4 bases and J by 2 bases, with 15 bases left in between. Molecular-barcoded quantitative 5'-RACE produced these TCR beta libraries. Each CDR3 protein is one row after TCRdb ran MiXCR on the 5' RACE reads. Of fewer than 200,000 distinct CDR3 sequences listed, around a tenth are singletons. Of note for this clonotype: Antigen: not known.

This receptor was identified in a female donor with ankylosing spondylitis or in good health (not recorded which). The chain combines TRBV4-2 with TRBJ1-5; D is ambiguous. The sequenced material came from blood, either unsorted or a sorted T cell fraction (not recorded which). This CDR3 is CASSPVARAGNQPQHF. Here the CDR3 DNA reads TGTGCCAGCAGCCCAGTAGCTAGGGCTGGCAATCAGCCCCAGCATTTT.